This T cell receptor beta chain was profiled in a study of blood T cell repertoires in COVID-19 (dated by TCRdb to about 2020). Background on the whole study: The collaborator samples originated in the United States, Italy and Spain and spanned the acute and convalescent phases of COVID-19. The sample metadata nearly always contained a de-identified subject ID, COVID-19 status, age in years and sex. Subjects who had been exposed to COVID-19, were actively infected with it, or had recovered from it provided the deeply sampled blood TCRbeta repertoires that made up the dataset. A freely available public database, intended as a resource for researchers studying the immune response to SARS-CoV-2, is where the repertoires were released. Where available, HLA class I and class II types were obtained from metadata supplied by the sample provider rather than from assay-based typing. The samples were drawn from the first 160 participants of the ongoing ImmuneRACE study and from roughly 1,300 subjects provided by 6 global collaborators. The prospective study material was composed of cDNA or gDNA derived from T cells, B-cell-depleted T cells, or PBMCs. The investigation overall reported the following: The amount of clinical and demographic metadata varied by source and participant and was provided uncurated.

Each collaborating institution followed its own protocols to collect whole blood in K2EDTA tubes. For TCRbeta analysis, collaborators shipped samples as frozen whole blood, isolated PBMCs, or DNA extracted from either of those sample types. Concerning this clone: No cognate antigen has been identified for it. No base qualities exist here, and no much larger clone lies one base off it.

A distance of 20 bases separates the germline ends of V and J, which lose 8 bases and 1 base respectively. The CDR3 spans 15 residues, from the cysteine through the phenylalanine. Left in the record is the CDR3 DNA by itself, 45 bases read in frame from the first base. As encoded in the germline V gene, CDR1 is SQVTM while CDR2 is ANQGSEA. TCRbeta CDR3 regions were amplified from genomic DNA using the immunoSEQ Assay, a bias-controlled multiplex PCR. For the original study's pipeline: The number of nucleated cells in each sample was estimated from the amplification of reference gene primers within the assay. Sequence reads were collapsed and filtered to measure the absolute abundance of every unique TCRbeta CDR3 rearrangement. For each sample, productive Simpson clonality was calculated by taking the square root of Simpson's diversity index across productive rearrangements. TCRdb provides this immuneACCESS table in a form limited to in-frame rearrangements. Some clones are lacking; in checked studies, under half of them reflect an unresolved V gene, and why the rest are absent is not known. V and J calls plus clone size are reproduced from that table; the DNA served to infer D and trimming. The sample table holds 100,000 or so clones, of which approximately 86% were seen once. The ten largest account for under 15% of the sample.

The rearrangement joined TRBV29-1 to TRBJ1-1; tentative D gene TRBD1, with 5 bases matching. The TCR comes from a woman aged 60-75 years in a cohort sampled during active or convalescent COVID-19. The source material was peripheral blood. The base sequence is TGCAGCCATGCCGGCAGGGAAGGTTGGAACACTGAAGCTTTCTTT. This gives the protein CSHAGREGWNTEAFF.